This T cell receptor (beta chain) was documented in a study of shared clonotypes between healthy human individuals. In regard to this clone: Its antigen remains unknown.

The study, taken as a whole, reports: It was only blood that was sampled, and tissue repertoires likely differ.

Trimming cost V 2 bases and J 5 bases, with 9 bases left between them. The CDR3 consists of 13 residues. CDR1 is MNHEY and CDR2 is SVGAGI in the germline V gene. TCRdb keeps only in-frame clones here, not all; method: immunoSEQ multiplex PCR. The sample lists 2,500,000 or so clones; about 92% were seen once. Sequencing was carried out using naive CD4+ T cells sorted from blood. Subset meaning: CD45RA+ positively selected. This receptor was obtained from a man between 18 and 35 years old in good health. This chain uses TRBV6-5 with TRBJ2-5; weak D call: TRBD2 (6 bases). The CDR3 DNA reads as TGTGCCAGCAGTTACGGGGGGTTCGAGACCCAGTACTTC. It translates to CASSYGGFETQYF.